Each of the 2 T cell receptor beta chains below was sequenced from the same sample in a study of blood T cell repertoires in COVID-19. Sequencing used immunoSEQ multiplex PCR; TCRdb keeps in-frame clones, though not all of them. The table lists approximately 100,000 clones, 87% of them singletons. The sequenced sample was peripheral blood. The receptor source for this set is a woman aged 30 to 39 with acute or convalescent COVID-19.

The CDR3 nucleotides are TGCGCCAGCAGCTTGGACCCAGATCAGCCCCAGCATTTT. Translated, it gives CASSLDPDQPQHF. The chain uses TRBV5-1 and TRBJ1-5; D unresolved. CDR1 and CDR2 (germline): SGHRS, YFSETQ. The CDR3 is 13 amino acids. The ends were cut back, 0 bases at V and 5 bases at J, with 6 bases in the middle.

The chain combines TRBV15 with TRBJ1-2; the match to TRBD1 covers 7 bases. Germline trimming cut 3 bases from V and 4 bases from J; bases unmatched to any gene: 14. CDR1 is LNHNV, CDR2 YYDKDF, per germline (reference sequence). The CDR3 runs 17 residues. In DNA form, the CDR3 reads TGTGCCACCAGCAGGCTGACAGGGTCCGGGGGGGTCTATGGCTACACCTTC. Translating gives CATSRLTGSGGVYGYTF.